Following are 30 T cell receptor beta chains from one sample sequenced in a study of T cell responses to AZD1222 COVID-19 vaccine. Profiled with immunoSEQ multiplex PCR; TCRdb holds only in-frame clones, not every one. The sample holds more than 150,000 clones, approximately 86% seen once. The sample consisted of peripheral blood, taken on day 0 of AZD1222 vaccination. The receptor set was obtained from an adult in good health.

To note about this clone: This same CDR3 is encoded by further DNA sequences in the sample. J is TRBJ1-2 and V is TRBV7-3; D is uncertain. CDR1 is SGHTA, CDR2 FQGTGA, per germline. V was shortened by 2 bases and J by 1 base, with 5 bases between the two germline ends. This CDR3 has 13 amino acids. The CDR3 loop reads CASSLEGNYGYTF. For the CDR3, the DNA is TGTGCCAGCAGCTTAGAGGGTAACTATGGCTACACCTTC. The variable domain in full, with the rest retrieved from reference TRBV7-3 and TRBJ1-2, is GAGVSQTPSNKVTEKGKYVELRCDPISGHTALYWYRQSLGQGPEFLIYFQGTGAADDSGLPNDRFFAVRPEGSVSTLKIQRTERGDSAVYLCASSLEGNYGYTFGSGTRLTVV.

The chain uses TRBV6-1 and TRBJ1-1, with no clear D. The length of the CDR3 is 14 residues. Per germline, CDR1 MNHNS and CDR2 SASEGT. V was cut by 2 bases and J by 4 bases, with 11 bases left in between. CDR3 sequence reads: CASSETLRATEAFF. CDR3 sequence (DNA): TGTGCCAGCAGTGAAACACTGAGGGCCACTGAAGCTTTCTTT.

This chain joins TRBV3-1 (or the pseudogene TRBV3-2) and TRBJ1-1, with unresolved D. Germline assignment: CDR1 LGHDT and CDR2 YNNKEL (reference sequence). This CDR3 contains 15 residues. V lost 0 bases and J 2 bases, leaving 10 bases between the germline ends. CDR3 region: CASSQDGYRNTEAFF. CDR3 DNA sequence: TGTGCCAGCAGCCAAGATGGATACAGAAACACTGAAGCTTTCTTT.

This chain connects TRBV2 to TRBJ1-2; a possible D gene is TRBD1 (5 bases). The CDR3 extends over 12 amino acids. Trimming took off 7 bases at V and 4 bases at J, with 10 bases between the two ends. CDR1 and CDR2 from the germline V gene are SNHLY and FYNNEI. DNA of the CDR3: TGTGCCAGCACTCAAGACAGCTATGGCTACACCTTC. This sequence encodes CASTQDSYGYTF.

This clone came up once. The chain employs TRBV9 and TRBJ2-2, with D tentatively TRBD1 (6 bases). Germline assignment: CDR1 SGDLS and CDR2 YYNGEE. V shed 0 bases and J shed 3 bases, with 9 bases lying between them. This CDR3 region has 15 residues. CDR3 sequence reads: CASSVAGGDTGELFF. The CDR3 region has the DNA TGTGCCAGCAGCGTAGCTGGGGGCGACACCGGGGAGCTGTTTTTT.

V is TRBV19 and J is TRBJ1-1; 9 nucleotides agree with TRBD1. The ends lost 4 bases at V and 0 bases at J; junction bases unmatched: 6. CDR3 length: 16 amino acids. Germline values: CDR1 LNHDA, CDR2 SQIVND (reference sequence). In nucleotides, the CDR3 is TGTGCCAGTAGTAAGGACAGGGGTCCCATGAACACTGAAGCTTTCTTT. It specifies CASSKDRGPMNTEAFF.

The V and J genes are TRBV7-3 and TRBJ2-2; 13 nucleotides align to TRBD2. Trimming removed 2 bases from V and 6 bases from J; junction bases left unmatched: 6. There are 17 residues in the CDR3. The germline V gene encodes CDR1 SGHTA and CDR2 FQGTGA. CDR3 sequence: CASSLGRTSGSAGELFF. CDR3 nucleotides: TGTGCCAGCAGCTTAGGAAGGACTAGCGGGAGCGCCGGGGAGCTGTTTTTT.

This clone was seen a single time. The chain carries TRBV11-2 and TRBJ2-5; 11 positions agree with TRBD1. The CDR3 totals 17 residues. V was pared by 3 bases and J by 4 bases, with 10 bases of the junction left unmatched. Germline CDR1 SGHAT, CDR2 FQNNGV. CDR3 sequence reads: CASSFRTGGAGAETQYF. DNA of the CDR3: TGTGCCAGCAGCTTCCGGACAGGGGGCGCGGGGGCAGAGACCCAGTACTTC.

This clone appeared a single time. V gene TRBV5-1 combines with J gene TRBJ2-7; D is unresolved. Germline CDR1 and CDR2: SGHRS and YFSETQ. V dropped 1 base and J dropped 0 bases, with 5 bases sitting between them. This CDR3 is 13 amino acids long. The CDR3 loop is CASSLRPSYEQYF. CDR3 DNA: TGCGCCAGCAGCTTGAGGCCCTCCTACGAGCAGTACTTC. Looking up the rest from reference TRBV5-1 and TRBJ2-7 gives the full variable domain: KAGVTQTPRYLIKTRGQQVTLSCSPISGHRSVSWYQQTPGQGLQFLFEYFSETQRNKGNFPGRFSGRQFSNSRSEMNVSTLELGDSALYLCASSLRPSYEQYFGPGTRLTVT.

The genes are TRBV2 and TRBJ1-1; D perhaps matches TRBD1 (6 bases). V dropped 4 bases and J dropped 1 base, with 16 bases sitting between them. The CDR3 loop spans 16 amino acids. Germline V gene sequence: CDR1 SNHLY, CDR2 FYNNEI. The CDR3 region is CASSAPLLQGNTEAFF. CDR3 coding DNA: TGTGCCAGCAGTGCCCCACTACTACAGGGGAACACTGAAGCTTTCTTT.

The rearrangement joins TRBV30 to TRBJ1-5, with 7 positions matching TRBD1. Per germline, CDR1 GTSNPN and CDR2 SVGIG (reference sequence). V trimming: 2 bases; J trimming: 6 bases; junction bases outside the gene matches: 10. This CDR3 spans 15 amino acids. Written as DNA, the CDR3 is TGTGCCTGGAGTCGAACGACAGGGTTCGGTCAGCCCCAGCATTTT. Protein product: CAWSRTTGFGQPQHF.

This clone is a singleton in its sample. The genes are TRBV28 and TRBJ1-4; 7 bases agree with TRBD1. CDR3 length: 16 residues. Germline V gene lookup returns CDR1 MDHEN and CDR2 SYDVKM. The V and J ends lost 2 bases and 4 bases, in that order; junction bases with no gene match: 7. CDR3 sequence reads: CASSLDRVGVNEKLFF. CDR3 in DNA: TGTGCCAGCAGTTTAGACAGGGTCGGGGTTAATGAAAAACTGTTTTTT.

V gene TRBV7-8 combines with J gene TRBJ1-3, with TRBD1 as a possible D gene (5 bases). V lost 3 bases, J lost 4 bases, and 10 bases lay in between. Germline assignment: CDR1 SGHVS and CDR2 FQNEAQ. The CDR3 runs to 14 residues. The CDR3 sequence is CASSFRGAGNTIYF. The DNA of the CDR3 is TGTGCCAGCAGCTTCCGGGGCGCGGGAAACACCATATATTTT.

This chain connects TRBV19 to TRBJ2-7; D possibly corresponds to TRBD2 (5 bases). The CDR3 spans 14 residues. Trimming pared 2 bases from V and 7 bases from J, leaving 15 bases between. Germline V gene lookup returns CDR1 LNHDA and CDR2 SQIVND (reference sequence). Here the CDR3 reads CASSIQGPGEEQYF. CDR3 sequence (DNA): TGTGCCAGTAGTATACAAGGACCCGGGGAAGAGCAGTACTTC.

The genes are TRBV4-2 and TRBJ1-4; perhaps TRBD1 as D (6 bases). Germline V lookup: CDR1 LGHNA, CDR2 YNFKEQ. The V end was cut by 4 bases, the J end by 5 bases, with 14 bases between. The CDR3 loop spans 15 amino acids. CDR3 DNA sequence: TGTGCCAGCAGCCGAGGCAGGGACAAAAATGAAAAACTGTTTTTT. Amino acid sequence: CASSRGRDKNEKLFF.

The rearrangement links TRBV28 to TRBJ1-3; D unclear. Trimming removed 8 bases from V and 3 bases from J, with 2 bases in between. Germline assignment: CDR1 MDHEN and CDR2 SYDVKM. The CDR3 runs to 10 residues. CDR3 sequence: CASGGNTIYF. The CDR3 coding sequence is TGTGCCAGCGGTGGAAACACCATATATTTT.

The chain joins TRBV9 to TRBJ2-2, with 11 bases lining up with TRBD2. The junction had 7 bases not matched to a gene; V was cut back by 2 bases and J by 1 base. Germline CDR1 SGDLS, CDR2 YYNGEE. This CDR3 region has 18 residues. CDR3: CASSVKLAGDLNTGELFF. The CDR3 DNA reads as TGTGCCAGCAGCGTTAAACTAGCGGGGGACTTGAACACCGGGGAGCTGTTTTTT.

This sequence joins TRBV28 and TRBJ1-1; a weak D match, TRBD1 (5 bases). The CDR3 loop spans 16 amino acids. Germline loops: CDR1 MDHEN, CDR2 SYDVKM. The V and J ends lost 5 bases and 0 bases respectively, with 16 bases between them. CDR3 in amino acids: CASSPYRTTMNTEAFF. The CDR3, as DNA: TGTGCCAGCAGTCCATACCGGACAACCATGAACACTGAAGCTTTCTTT.

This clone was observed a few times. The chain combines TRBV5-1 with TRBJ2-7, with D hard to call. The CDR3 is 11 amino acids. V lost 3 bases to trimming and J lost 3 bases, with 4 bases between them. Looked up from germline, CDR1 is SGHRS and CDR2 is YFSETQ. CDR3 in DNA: TGCGCCAGCAGCTACCTCTACGAGCAGTACTTC. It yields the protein CASSYLYEQYF. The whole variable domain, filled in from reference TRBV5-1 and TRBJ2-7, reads KAGVTQTPRYLIKTRGQQVTLSCSPISGHRSVSWYQQTPGQGLQFLFEYFSETQRNKGNFPGRFSGRQFSNSRSEMNVSTLELGDSALYLCASSYLYEQYFGPGTRLTVT.

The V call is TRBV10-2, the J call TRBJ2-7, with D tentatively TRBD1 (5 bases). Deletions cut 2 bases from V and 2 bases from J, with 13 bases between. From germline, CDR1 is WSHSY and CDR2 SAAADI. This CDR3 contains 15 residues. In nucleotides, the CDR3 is TGCGCCAGCAGTGAGAACCCCCAGGGTCCCTACGAGCAGTACTTC. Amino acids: CASSENPQGPYEQYF.

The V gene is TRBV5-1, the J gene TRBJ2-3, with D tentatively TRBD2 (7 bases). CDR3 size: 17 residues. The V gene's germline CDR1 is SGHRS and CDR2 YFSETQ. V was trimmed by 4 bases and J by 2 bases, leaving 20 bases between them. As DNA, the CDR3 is TGCGCCAGCAGCCGCCCAGGGGCGGGAGTTGCCACAGATACGCAGTATTTT. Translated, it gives CASSRPGAGVATDTQYF.

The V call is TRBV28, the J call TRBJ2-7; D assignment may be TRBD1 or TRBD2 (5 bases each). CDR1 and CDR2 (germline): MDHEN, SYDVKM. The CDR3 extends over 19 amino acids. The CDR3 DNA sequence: TGTGGGAGCCAGCACAGCCCAACTTTTGGGACCCCCTCGGACTACGAGCAGTACTTC. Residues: CGSQHSPTFGTPSDYEQYF.

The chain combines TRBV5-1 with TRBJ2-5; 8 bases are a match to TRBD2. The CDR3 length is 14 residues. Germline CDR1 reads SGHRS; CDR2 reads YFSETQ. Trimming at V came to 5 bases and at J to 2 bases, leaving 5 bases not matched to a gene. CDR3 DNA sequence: TGCGCCAGCAGACCCGTAGCGGGACAAGAGACCCAGTACTTC. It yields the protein CASRPVAGQETQYF.

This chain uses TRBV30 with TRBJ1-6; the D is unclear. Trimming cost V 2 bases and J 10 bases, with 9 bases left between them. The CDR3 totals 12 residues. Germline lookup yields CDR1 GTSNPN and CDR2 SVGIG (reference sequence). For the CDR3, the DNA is TGTGCCTGGAGTTCCGGAAGGTCACCCCTCCACTTT. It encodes CAWSSGRSPLHF.

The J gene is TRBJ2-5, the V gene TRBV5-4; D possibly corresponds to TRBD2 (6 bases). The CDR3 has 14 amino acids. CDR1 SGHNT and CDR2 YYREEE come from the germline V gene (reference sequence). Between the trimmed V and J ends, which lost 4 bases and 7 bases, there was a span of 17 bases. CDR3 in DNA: TGTGCCAGCAGCCAAGGGAGGCCCGAGGGGACCCAGTACTTC. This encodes CASSQGRPEGTQYF.

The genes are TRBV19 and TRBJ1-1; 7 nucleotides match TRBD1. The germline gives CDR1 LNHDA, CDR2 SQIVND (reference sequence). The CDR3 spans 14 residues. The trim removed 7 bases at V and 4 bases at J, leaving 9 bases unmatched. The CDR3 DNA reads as TGTGCCAGTACCCCCAGGGGGGGAGTCACTGAAGCTTTCTTT. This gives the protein CASTPRGGVTEAFF.

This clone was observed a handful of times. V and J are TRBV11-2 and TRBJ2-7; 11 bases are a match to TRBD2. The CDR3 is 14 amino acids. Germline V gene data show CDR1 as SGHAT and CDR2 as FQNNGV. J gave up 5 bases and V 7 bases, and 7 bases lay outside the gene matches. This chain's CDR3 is CASIKTSGVDEQYF. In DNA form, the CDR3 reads TGTGCCAGCATTAAGACTAGCGGGGTCGACGAGCAGTACTTC.

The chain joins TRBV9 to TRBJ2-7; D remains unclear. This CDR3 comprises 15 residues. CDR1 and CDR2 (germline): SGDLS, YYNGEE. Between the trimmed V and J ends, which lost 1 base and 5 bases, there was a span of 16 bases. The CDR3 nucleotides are TGTGCCAGCAGCGTACAGGCAGAATTCCCCCACGAGCAGTACTTC. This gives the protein CASSVQAEFPHEQYF.

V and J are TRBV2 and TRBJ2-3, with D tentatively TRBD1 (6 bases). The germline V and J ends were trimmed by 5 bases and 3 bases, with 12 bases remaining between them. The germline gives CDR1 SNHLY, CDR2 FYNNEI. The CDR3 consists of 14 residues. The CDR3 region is CASSRQAATDTQYF. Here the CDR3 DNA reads TGTGCCAGCAGTCGACAGGCGGCGACAGATACGCAGTATTTT. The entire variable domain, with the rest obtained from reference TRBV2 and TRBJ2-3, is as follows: EPEVTQTPSHQVTQMGQEVILRCVPISNHLYFYWYRQILGQKVEFLVSFYNNEISEKSEIFDDQFSVERPDGSNFTLKIRSTKLEDSAMYFCASSRQAATDTQYFGPGTRLTVL.

CDR3 region: CASSYGVLGGNTIYF. The CDR3 bases are TGTGCCAGCAGCTACGGAGTTTTGGGCGGAAACACCATATATTTT. The V call is TRBV7-2, the J call TRBJ1-3, with D uncertain. The CDR3 spans 15 residues. Germline values: CDR1 SGHTA, CDR2 FQGNSA. V dropped 4 bases and J dropped 4 bases, with 14 bases sitting between them.